Shown below are 25 T cell receptor beta chains from a single sample sequenced in a study of neurological immune-mediated disorders. TCRdb recomputed calls from the 5' RACE reads with MiXCR, one row per CDR3 protein. Of 70,000 to 90,000 distinct CDR3 sequences in the sample, about 5.5% were seen once. Sequencing input: PBMCs. The source is a woman aged 25 to 39 with multiple sclerosis.

This clonotype was counted many times. This chain uses TRBV5-6 with TRBJ2-7; TRBD1 matches at 9 bases. V shed 4 bases and J 6 bases; nucleotides not matched to a gene: 8. The length of the CDR3 is 14 residues. Germline loops: CDR1 SGHDT, CDR2 YYEEEE. For the CDR3, the DNA is TGTGCCAGCAGCGACCGGGACAGGGATTTCGAGCAGTACGTC. Translated, it gives CASSDRDRDFEQYV.

This clonotype was seen repeatedly, ten times or more. V is TRBV20-1 and J is TRBJ2-3; D could derive from TRBD1 or TRBD2 (5 bases each). CDR3 length: 13 amino acids. Germline CDR1 reads DFQATT; CDR2 reads SNEGSKA (reference sequence). V shed 1 base and J shed 3 bases, with 8 bases lying between them. The CDR3 protein is CSARVGTTDTQYF. The CDR3 nucleotides are TGCAGTGCTAGAGTGGGGACGACAGATACGCAGTATTTT.

V is TRBV7-3 and J is TRBJ1-2, with TRBD1 matching over 8 bases. There are 14 residues in the CDR3. V was pared by 5 bases and J by 4 bases, with 6 bases of the junction left unmatched. The V gene's germline CDR1 is SGHTA and CDR2 FQGTGA. The CDR3 is CASSIDRGSYGYTF. In DNA form, the CDR3 reads TGTGCCAGCAGCATTGACAGGGGAAGCTATGGCTACACCTTC.

This clonotype was picked up many times. The J gene is TRBJ1-4, the V gene TRBV4-1; tentative D call: TRBD1 (5 bases). CDR1 and CDR2 from the germline V gene are MGHRA and YSYEKL. This CDR3 is built from 17 residues. Trimming stripped 4 bases from V and 1 base from J, with 16 bases between. The DNA of the CDR3 is TGCGCCAGCAGCCCGGAGACAGCATCGGGAACTAATGAAAAACTGTTTTTT. Amino acid sequence: CASSPETASGTNEKLFF.

At least ten counts were recorded for this clonotype. V gene TRBV7-8 combines with J gene TRBJ1-1; no reliable D call. V was shortened by 6 bases and J by 1 base, with 18 bases between the two germline ends. Germline CDR1 and CDR2: SGHVS and FQNEAQ. CDR3 length: 16 amino acids. The CDR3 loop is CASRPGPGLQNTEAFF. CDR3 DNA: TGTGCCAGCAGGCCCGGACCCGGGCTCCAGAACACTGAAGCTTTCTTT.

This clonotype came up many times. V gene TRBV20-1 combines with J gene TRBJ2-3; D is unresolved. V was shortened by 5 bases and J by 6 bases, with 9 bases between the two germline ends. Germline V CDR1 and CDR2: DFQATT, SNEGSKA (reference sequence). The CDR3 extends over 11 amino acids. The CDR3 reads CSARLRDTQYF. CDR3 coding DNA: TGCAGTGCTCGTCTCCGGGATACGCAGTATTTT.

The table lists this clonotype with many counts. V gene TRBV20-1 combines with J gene TRBJ1-6, with 8 bases lining up with TRBD1. The J segment lost 7 bases and the V segment lost 5 bases, leaving 13 bases of the junction unmatched. The CDR3 length is 16 residues. CDR1 and CDR2 from the germline V gene are DFQATT and SNEGSKA (reference sequence). The DNA of the CDR3 is TGCAGTGCTGAAAAACAGGGGGAACCTAGAAATTCACCCCTCCACTTT. Amino acids: CSAEKQGEPRNSPLHF.

The table lists this clonotype with many counts. In nucleotides, the CDR3 is TGTGCCAGCAGTGAAGCCGTTCAGGGTGAGCAGTTCTTC. Protein product: CASSEAVQGEQFF. This chain joins TRBV6-1 and TRBJ2-1, with a possible D match to TRBD1 (5 bases). Trimming shortened V by 0 bases and J by 9 bases, and 9 bases separated the two germline ends. CDR3 size: 13 residues. Germline CDR1 MNHNS, CDR2 SASEGT.

This clonotype was counted ten times or more. The chain joins TRBV20-1 to TRBJ2-3; D gene unclear. The CDR3 is made up of 15 amino acids. Germline CDR1 reads DFQATT; CDR2 reads SNEGSKA (reference sequence). The V gene lost 2 bases and the J gene lost 0 bases, with 12 bases spanning the gap. The CDR3 region has the DNA TGCAGTGCTAGAACCCACGTTACTAGCACAGATACGCAGTATTTT. This codes for CSARTHVTSTDTQYF.

This clonotype was recorded many times. This chain connects TRBV24-1 to TRBJ2-1; D is uncertain. V was clipped by 0 bases and J by 7 bases, with 9 bases between them. The CDR3 has 14 residues. The germline gives CDR1 KGHDR, CDR2 SFDVKD. CDR3 residues: CATSDLVGSNEQFF. The CDR3 coding sequence is TGTGCCACCAGTGATTTGGTGGGGTCAAATGAGCAGTTCTTC.

The gene calls are TRBV5-1 and TRBJ1-2; perhaps TRBD1 as D (5 bases). This CDR3 is 12 amino acids long. Looked up from germline, CDR1 is SGHRS and CDR2 is YFSETQ. Trimming left V 6 bases short and J 3 bases short, with 9 bases between. This CDR3 is CASKRGDYGYTF. CDR3 coding DNA: TGCGCCAGCAAACGGGGGGACTATGGCTACACCTTC.

Ten or more counts support this clonotype. The chain is built from TRBV12-3 or TRBV12-4 and TRBJ1-5, with a weak D call TRBD1 (6 bases). V was trimmed by 4 bases and J by 6 bases, leaving 16 bases between them. The CDR3 loop spans 15 amino acids. The CDR3 spells CASSSFGRGGQPQHF. Here the CDR3 DNA reads TGTGCCAGCAGTTCATTTGGCAGGGGAGGTCAGCCCCAGCATTTT.

This clonotype was seen at least ten times. V is TRBV5-1 and J is TRBJ2-3; D is unclear. The CDR3 contains 12 residues. The V gene's germline CDR1 is SGHRS and CDR2 YFSETQ. The ends were cut back, 1 base at V and 6 bases at J, with 6 bases in the middle. CDR3 nucleotide sequence: TGCGCCAGCAGCTTGCTACCGGATACGCAGTATTTT. Translated: CASSLLPDTQYF.

The sample holds a few counts of this clonotype. This sequence joins TRBV12-3 or TRBV12-4 and TRBJ2-1; D may be TRBD1 (5 bases). The CDR3 has 15 amino acids. V lost 3 bases to trimming and J lost 5 bases, with 14 bases between them. The CDR3 DNA reads as TGTGCCAGCAGTTTGTGGACACCTCATAACAATGAGCAGTTCTTC. Translation gives CASSLWTPHNNEQFF.

This clonotype was observed many times. The chain combines TRBV14 with TRBJ2-3, with 9 bases identical to TRBD1. This CDR3 is 15 amino acids long. CDR1 and CDR2 (germline): SGHDN, FVKESK. V lost 1 base, J lost 3 bases, and 2 bases stayed unmatched. The CDR3 nucleotides are TGTGCCAGCAGCCAAGCGACAGGGGGAACAGATACGCAGTATTTT. Amino acid sequence: CASSQATGGTDTQYF.

This clonotype has at least ten counts. This rearrangement joins TRBV5-1 to TRBJ2-1, with 7 bases fitting TRBD2. Germline V lookup: CDR1 SGHRS, CDR2 YFSETQ. V shed 2 bases and J 4 bases; nucleotides not matched to a gene: 6. The CDR3 has 15 amino acids. The CDR3 DNA is TGCGCCAGCAGCTTCTTAGCGGGTCTTTACAATGAGCAGTTCTTC. The encoded protein is CASSFLAGLYNEQFF. The whole variable domain, filled in from reference TRBV5-1 and TRBJ2-1, reads KAGVTQTPRYLIKTRGQQVTLSCSPISGHRSVSWYQQTPGQGLQFLFEYFSETQRNKGNFPGRFSGRQFSNSRSEMNVSTLELGDSALYLCASSFLAGLYNEQFFGPGTRLTVL.

This clonotype showed up many times. The J gene is TRBJ2-5, the V gene TRBV20-1, with no clear D. The CDR3 totals 13 residues. V was clipped by 1 base and J by 3 bases, with 9 bases between them. The germline gives CDR1 DFQATT, CDR2 SNEGSKA (reference sequence). The CDR3 loop is CSARAGRKETQYF. In DNA, the CDR3 is TGCAGTGCTAGAGCCGGCCGTAAAGAGACCCAGTACTTC.

This clonotype was seen many times. The chain links TRBV5-1 to TRBJ2-1; a possible D gene is TRBD1 (7 bases). The V gene's germline CDR1 is SGHRS and CDR2 YFSETQ. The ends were cut back, 7 bases at V and 4 bases at J, with 15 bases in the middle. The CDR3 consists of 14 residues. The CDR3 coding sequence is TGCGCCAGCGCCCGGGCAGGGGGGTACAATGAGCAGTTCTTC. It codes for CASARAGGYNEQFF.

In this sample, this clonotype turned up many times. The chain carries TRBV5-1 and TRBJ1-4; D gene uncertain. The CDR3 consists of 14 residues. Trimming took off 2 bases at V and 0 bases at J, with 5 bases between the two ends. Germline CDR1 SGHRS, CDR2 YFSETQ. The chain's CDR3 is CASSFTATNEKLFF. The CDR3 DNA reads as TGCGCCAGCAGCTTTACAGCAACTAATGAAAAACTGTTTTTT. Full variable domain (missing parts from reference TRBV5-1 and TRBJ1-4): KAGVTQTPRYLIKTRGQQVTLSCSPISGHRSVSWYQQTPGQGLQFLFEYFSETQRNKGNFPGRFSGRQFSNSRSEMNVSTLELGDSALYLCASSFTATNEKLFFGSGTQLSVL.

At least ten counts were recorded for this clonotype. The chain joins TRBV5-1 to TRBJ1-4; D may be TRBD1 (6 bases). Trimming removed 1 base from V and 5 bases from J, with 12 bases in between. The CDR3 is made up of 15 amino acids. CDR1 is SGHRS, CDR2 YFSETQ, per germline. The CDR3 region has the DNA TGCGCCAGCAGCTTGTCGTCAGGGGCGAATGAAAAACTGTTTTTT. Encoded protein: CASSLSSGANEKLFF.

V and J are TRBV5-1 and TRBJ2-1; TRBD1 matches 9 bases. After removal of 4 bases from V and 6 bases from J, the junction contained 8 bases not matched to a gene. The germline gives CDR1 SGHRS, CDR2 YFSETQ. The CDR3 extends over 15 amino acids. In DNA form, the CDR3 reads TGCGCCAGCAGCCCGGGACAGGGCGGGAGCAATGAGCAGTTCTTC. Translated: CASSPGQGGSNEQFF.

The chain joins TRBV2 to TRBJ2-1; D might be TRBD2 (6 bases). V was clipped by 7 bases and J by 2 bases, with 15 bases between them. The CDR3 runs to 15 residues. Germline loops: CDR1 SNHLY, CDR2 FYNNEI. CDR3 in DNA: TGTGCCAGCACCGAACGGGGGTTCCCCTACAATGAGCAGTTCTTC. Translating it yields CASTERGFPYNEQFF.

This clonotype was detected many times. The V gene is TRBV6-5, the J gene TRBJ1-5; D unresolved. CDR1 MNHEY and CDR2 SVGAGI come from the germline V gene. CDR3 length: 12 amino acids. Trimming took 6 bases from V and 7 from J, leaving 10 bases between them. Written as DNA, the CDR3 is TGTGCCAGCAGCGCCACGGGGCAGCCCCAGCATTTT. This sequence encodes CASSATGQPQHF.

This clonotype appeared a few times. This may arise from a read error, as a much more abundant clone is one base away. The chain is built from TRBV5-1 and TRBJ1-6, with a possible D match to TRBD1 (5 bases). CDR1 and CDR2 from the germline V gene are SGHRS and YFSETQ. The CDR3 is 13 residues long. The CDR3 protein is CASSLSGTGTLNF. CDR3 bases: TGCGCCAGCAGCTTGTCAGGGACGGGAACCCTCAACTTT.

This clonotype was observed a handful of times. The chain uses TRBV3-1 and TRBJ2-7; tentatively, D is TRBD2 (6 bases). CDR1 and CDR2 from the germline V gene are LGHDT and YNNKEL (reference sequence). The CDR3 is 14 amino acids. V was trimmed by 2 bases and J by 4 bases, leaving 12 bases between them. The CDR3 spells CASSQSPGTYEQYF. The DNA of the CDR3 is TGTGCCAGCAGCCAATCACCCGGGACTTACGAGCAGTACTTC.